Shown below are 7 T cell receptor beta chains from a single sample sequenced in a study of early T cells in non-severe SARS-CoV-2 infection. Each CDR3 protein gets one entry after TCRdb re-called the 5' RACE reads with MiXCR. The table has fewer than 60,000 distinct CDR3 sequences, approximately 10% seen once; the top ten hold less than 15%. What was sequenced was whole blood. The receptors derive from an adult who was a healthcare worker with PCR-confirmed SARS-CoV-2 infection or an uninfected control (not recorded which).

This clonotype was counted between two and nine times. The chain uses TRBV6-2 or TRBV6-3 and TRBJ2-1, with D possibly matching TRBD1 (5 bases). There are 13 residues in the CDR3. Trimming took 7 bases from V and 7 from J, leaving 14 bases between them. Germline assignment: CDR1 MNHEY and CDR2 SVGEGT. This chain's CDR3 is CASNARGKNEQFF. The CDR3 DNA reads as TGTGCCAGCAATGCAAGGGGTAAGAATGAGCAGTTCTTC.

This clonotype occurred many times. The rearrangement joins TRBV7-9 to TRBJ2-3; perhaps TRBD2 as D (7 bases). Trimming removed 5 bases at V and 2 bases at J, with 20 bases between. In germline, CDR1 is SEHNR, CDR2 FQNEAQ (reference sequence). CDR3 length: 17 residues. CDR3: CASSPGGGAYYTDTQYF. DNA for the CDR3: TGTGCCAGCAGCCCCGGAGGGGGGGCCTACTACACAGATACGCAGTATTTT.

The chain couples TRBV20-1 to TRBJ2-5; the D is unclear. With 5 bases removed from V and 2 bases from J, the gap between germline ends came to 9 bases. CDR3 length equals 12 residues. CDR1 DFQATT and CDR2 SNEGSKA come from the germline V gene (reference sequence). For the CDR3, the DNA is TGCAGTGCTTCGCTGGGTCAAGAGACCCAGTACTTC. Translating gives CSASLGQETQYF.

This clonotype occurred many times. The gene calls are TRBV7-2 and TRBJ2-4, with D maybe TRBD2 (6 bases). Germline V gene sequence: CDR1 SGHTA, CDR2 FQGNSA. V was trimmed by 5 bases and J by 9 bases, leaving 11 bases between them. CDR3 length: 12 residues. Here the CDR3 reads CASSIGGSIQYF. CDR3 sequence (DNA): TGTGCCAGCAGCATAGGAGGGAGCATTCAGTACTTC.

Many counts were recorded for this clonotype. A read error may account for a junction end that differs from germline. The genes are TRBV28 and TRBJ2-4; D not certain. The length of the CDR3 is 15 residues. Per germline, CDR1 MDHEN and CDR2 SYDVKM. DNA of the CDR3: TGTGCCAGCAGCTTATTTGGGCTCCTCAAAAACATTCAGTACTTC. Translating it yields CASSLFGLLKNIQYF.

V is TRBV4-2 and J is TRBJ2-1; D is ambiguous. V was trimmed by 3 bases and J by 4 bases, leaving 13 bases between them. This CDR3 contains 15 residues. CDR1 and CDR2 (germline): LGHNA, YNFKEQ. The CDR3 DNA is TGTGCCAGCAGCCAGGATCGCGCCGGTTACAATGAGCAGTTCTTC. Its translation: CASSQDRAGYNEQFF.

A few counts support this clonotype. CDR3 region: CASSQDSPNEQFF. The CDR3 DNA is TGCGCCAGCAGCCAGGACAGCCCCAATGAGCAGTTCTTC. This chain joins TRBV4-3 and TRBJ2-1; maybe TRBD1 (6 bases). The CDR3 extends over 13 amino acids. Germline assignment: CDR1 LGHNA and CDR2 YSLEER. Trimming shortened V by 3 bases and J by 6 bases, and 9 bases separated the two germline ends.